The 24 T cell receptor beta chains below come from one sample, sequenced in a study of blood T cell repertoires in COVID-19 (dated by TCRdb to 2020 to 2021). The library was generated by the immunoSEQ multiplex PCR assay. The table was pulled from immuneACCESS by TCRdb, which kept in-frame rearrangements only. Such tables lose some clones; where checked, under half of the loss comes from unresolved V genes, and the rest has no known cause. This sample holds 250,000 to 350,000 clones; about 85% were observed only once. 0.7% to 0.9% of the sample is in the top ten clones. Sequencing was performed on peripheral blood. The source is a human donor with COVID-19, enrolled during active disease. The donor label of this sample is uncertain.

The table lists this clone with a count of one. The J gene is TRBJ2-7, the V gene TRBV19; 8 bases line up with TRBD1. The germline V gene encodes CDR1 LNHDA and CDR2 SQIVND (reference sequence). The V segment lost 5 bases and the J segment 3 bases; nucleotides outside the gene matches: 15. The CDR3 extends over 17 amino acids. The CDR3 DNA sequence: TGTGCCAGTAGTTCGAGGGGGGCCCAGGGGGCCGGCTACGAGCAGTACTTC. It translates to CASSSRGAQGAGYEQYF.

The rearrangement joins TRBV11-2 to TRBJ2-4; 12 nucleotides align to TRBD1. This CDR3 region has 15 residues. The V gene's germline CDR1 is SGHAT and CDR2 FQNNGV. Losses at the gene ends were 1 base for V and 6 bases for J; bases not matched to a gene: 1. In DNA form, the CDR3 reads TGTGCCAGCAGCTTAGGGGGACAGGGGGCAAACATTCAGTACTTC. It translates to CASSLGGQGANIQYF.

The chain has TRBV7-2 and TRBJ1-2; D remains ambiguous. The CDR3 has 15 residues. Germline lookup yields CDR1 SGHTA and CDR2 FQGNSA. Trimming cost V 4 bases and J 1 base, with 13 bases left between them. The CDR3 spells CASSSRVKDNYGYTF. The CDR3 bases are TGTGCCAGCAGCTCCCGGGTTAAAGATAACTATGGCTACACCTTC.

The chain has TRBV11-1 and TRBJ2-1; D not resolved. The CDR3 runs 15 residues. Germline V gene sequence: CDR1 SGHAT, CDR2 FQDESV (reference sequence). Trimming removed 2 bases at V and 3 bases at J, with 11 bases between. The CDR3 reads CASSLRRYLYNEQFF. CDR3 coding DNA: TGTGCCAGCAGCTTAAGGCGGTACCTCTACAATGAGCAGTTCTTC.

The V call is TRBV2, the J call TRBJ2-7; TRBD2 matches 9 bases. The CDR3 has 16 residues. Germline V CDR1 and CDR2: SNHLY, FYNNEI. Germline trimming cut 6 bases from V and 0 bases from J; bases unmatched to any gene: 9. The CDR3 loop reads CASRIEGLATSYEQYF. Written as DNA, the CDR3 is TGTGCCAGCAGAATAGAGGGACTAGCAACCTCCTACGAGCAGTACTTC.

This sequence joins TRBV6-5 and TRBJ2-7, with D tentatively TRBD2 (6 bases). This CDR3 has 15 residues. Germline V gene data show CDR1 as MNHEY and CDR2 as SVGAGI. V gave up 4 bases and J gave up 0 bases, with 13 bases separating them. CDR3 in DNA: TGTGCCAGCAGTTCCCCCCGCGGGGTCTCCTACGAGCAGTACTTC. This sequence encodes CASSSPRGVSYEQYF.

The rearrangement joins TRBV9 to TRBJ1-1; possibly TRBD1 for D (6 bases). This CDR3 comprises 14 residues. Trimming took 3 bases from V and 1 from J, leaving 10 bases between them. Germline V lookup: CDR1 SGDLS, CDR2 YYNGEE. The CDR3 loop is CASSARTANTEAFF. For the CDR3, the DNA is TGTGCCAGCAGCGCCCGGACAGCGAACACTGAAGCTTTCTTT.

The chain couples TRBV19 to TRBJ2-2, with 8 nucleotides matching TRBD1. Germline V gene lookup returns CDR1 LNHDA and CDR2 SQIVND (reference sequence). Trimming removed 0 bases from V and 7 bases from J; junction bases left unmatched: 7. This CDR3 comprises 16 residues. CDR3: CASSIDARGPNGELFF. Here the CDR3 DNA reads TGTGCCAGTAGTATAGACGCCAGGGGGCCGAACGGGGAGCTGTTTTTT.

The CDR3 protein is CASSQGRGIQYF. The CDR3 DNA reads TGTGCCAGCAGCCAAGGGCGGGGCATCCAGTACTTC. This chain uses TRBV3-1 (or the pseudogene TRBV3-2) with TRBJ2-4; TRBD2 is a possible D gene (6 bases). Trimming took 1 base from V and 13 from J, leaving 11 bases between them. The CDR3 extends over 12 amino acids. Germline CDR1 is LGHDT and CDR2 is YNNKEL (reference sequence).

There are a few counts of this clone. The chain is built from TRBV9 and TRBJ2-7, with a possible D match to TRBD2 (5 bases). The germline CDR1 and CDR2 sequences are SGDLS and YYNGEE. Trimming took 0 bases from V and 2 from J, leaving 9 bases between them. The CDR3 totals 14 residues. The CDR3, as DNA: TGTGCCAGCAGCGTAGGGGAGACACCCTACGAGCAGTACTTC. Translated: CASSVGETPYEQYF.

The chain joins TRBV29-1 to TRBJ2-1; TRBD2 matches 7 bases. Germline lookup yields CDR1 SQVTM and CDR2 ANQGSEA. V trimming: 3 bases; J trimming: 6 bases; junction bases outside the gene matches: 5. CDR3 size: 13 residues. The CDR3 DNA sequence: TGCAGCGTTGACCGTAGCGGGTCCAATGAGCAGTTCTTC. This sequence encodes CSVDRSGSNEQFF.

The V call is TRBV28, the J call TRBJ2-6; possible D gene TRBD1, 5 bases. The CDR3 contains 16 residues. CDR1 MDHEN and CDR2 SYDVKM come from the germline V gene. V lost 6 bases to trimming and J lost 1 base, with 13 bases between them. The DNA for the CDR3 is TGTGCCAGCAGCGCCACAGGAGTGTCTGGGGCCAACGTCCTGACTTTC. Protein product: CASSATGVSGANVLTF. Combining the CDR3 with reference TRBV28 and TRBJ2-6 gives the whole variable domain DVKVTQSSRYLVKRTGEKVFLECVQDMDHENMFWYRQDPGLGLRLIYFSYDVKMKEKGDIPEGYSVSREKKERFSLILESASTNQTSMYLCASSATGVSGANVLTFGAGSRLTVL.

Details on this clone: At the DNA level, this CDR3 is encoded by other sequences in the same sample as well. V gene TRBV7-3 combines with J gene TRBJ2-3; D call uncertain. Trimming left V 5 bases short and J 1 base short, with 7 bases between. Germline values: CDR1 SGHTA, CDR2 FQGTGA. This CDR3 contains 13 residues. The CDR3 protein is CASSPRGTDTQYF. CDR3 coding DNA: TGTGCCAGCAGCCCCCGGGGCACAGATACGCAGTATTTT.

The genes are TRBV6-5 and TRBJ1-2, with D perhaps TRBD1 (6 bases). Germline V gives CDR1 MNHEY, CDR2 SVGAGI. This CDR3 region has 15 residues. The ends were cut back, 2 bases at V and 3 bases at J, with 13 bases in the middle. CDR3 bases: TGTGCCAGCAGTTACGGCTTCGGACAGTACTATGGCTACACCTTC. Protein sequence: CASSYGFGQYYGYTF.

The CDR3 coding sequence is TGCAGCGGCAGGGGAGAAGAAAACATGAACACTGAAGCTTTCTTT. This gives the protein CSGRGEENMNTEAFF. The V and J genes are TRBV29-1 and TRBJ1-1, with a tentative D call TRBD1 (6 bases). The CDR3 spans 15 residues. The germline CDR1 and CDR2 sequences are SQVTM and ANQGSEA. Trimming removed 7 bases from V and 0 bases from J, with 18 bases in between.

The gene calls are TRBV11-3 and TRBJ2-3; the D gene is possibly TRBD2 (5 bases). Germline V gene sequence: CDR1 SGHNT, CDR2 YENEEA. Trimming cost V 4 bases and J 6 bases, with 17 bases left between them. The CDR3 length is 15 residues. CDR3 protein: CASSYSGSPWDTQYF. CDR3 nucleotide sequence: TGTGCCAGCAGCTATAGTGGGAGCCCCTGGGATACGCAGTATTTT. Complete variable domain (other parts from reference TRBV11-3 and TRBJ2-3): EAGVVQSPRYKIIEKKQPVAFWCNPISGHNTLYWYLQNLGQGPELLIRYENEEAVDDSQLPKDRFSAERLKGVDSTLKIQPAELGDSAVYLCASSYSGSPWDTQYFGPGTRLTVL.

The J gene is TRBJ2-5, the V gene TRBV7-9; the match to TRBD1 covers 8 bases. The length of the CDR3 is 15 residues. Germline V gene sequence: CDR1 SEHNR, CDR2 FQNEAQ (reference sequence). V trimming: 1 base; J trimming: 1 base; junction bases outside the gene matches: 2. CDR3 DNA sequence: TGTGCCAGCAGCTTAGTTCAGGGGGCCCAAGAGACCCAGTACTTC. It codes for CASSLVQGAQETQYF. The entire variable domain, with the rest obtained from reference TRBV7-9 and TRBJ2-5, is as follows: DTGVSQNPRHKITKRGQNVTFRCDPISEHNRLYWYRQTLGQGPEFLTYFQNEAQLEKSRLLSDRFSAERPKGSFSTLEIQRTEQGDSAMYLCASSLVQGAQETQYFGPGTRLLVL.

The chain joins TRBV28 to TRBJ2-2; 9 nucleotides align to TRBD2. There are 17 residues in the CDR3. The trim removed 4 bases at V and 8 bases at J, leaving 14 bases unmatched. Germline V gene sequence: CDR1 MDHEN, CDR2 SYDVKM. Here the CDR3 reads CASSSPHGSGRSGELFF. CDR3 bases: TGTGCCAGCAGTTCCCCCCATGGCAGCGGGAGGTCTGGGGAGCTGTTTTTT.

This rearrangement joins TRBV10-3 to TRBJ2-7, with 9 bases fitting TRBD1. Germline CDR1 and CDR2: ENHRY and SYGVKD. V dropped 3 bases and J dropped 5; count of bases not matched to a gene: 11. The CDR3 contains 16 residues. As DNA, the CDR3 is TGTGCCATCAGTGACCCCAGGACAGGGGACGGTAACGAGCAGTACTTC. Translation gives CAISDPRTGDGNEQYF.

The V gene is TRBV6-2 or TRBV6-3, the J gene TRBJ1-2; tentatively, D is TRBD1 (6 bases). The CDR3 contains 16 residues. Germline CDR1 and CDR2: MNHEY and SVGEGT. Trimming took off 2 bases at V and 2 bases at J, with 15 bases between the two ends. The CDR3 here is CASSYPTDRENYGYTF. The CDR3 region has the DNA TGTGCCAGCAGTTACCCCACGGACAGAGAAAACTATGGCTACACCTTC.

V usage is TRBV19 and J usage is TRBJ1-5, with D possibly TRBD1 on 5 matching bases. The CDR3 is 14 amino acids. The V gene's germline CDR1 is LNHDA and CDR2 SQIVND (reference sequence). V was shortened by 8 bases and J by 11 bases, with 22 bases between the two germline ends. This chain's CDR3 is CASCRDAGGLSQHF. The CDR3 bases are TGTGCCAGTTGCCGAGACGCCGGGGGGTTGTCCCAGCATTTT.

The rearrangement uses TRBV3-1 (or the pseudogene TRBV3-2) and TRBJ1-2, with 7 bases lining up with TRBD1. Germline values: CDR1 LGHDT, CDR2 YNNKEL (reference sequence). CDR3 length: 13 residues. The V gene end was trimmed by 1 base and the J gene end by 8 bases; junction bases not matched to a gene: 4. The CDR3 sequence is CASSQGYRGGYTF. As DNA, the CDR3 is TGTGCCAGCAGCCAAGGCTACAGGGGCGGCTACACCTTC.

This sequence joins TRBV30 and TRBJ1-2; TRBD1 matches at 10 bases. This CDR3 region has 13 residues. V lost 3 bases to trimming and J lost 6 bases; unmatched junction nucleotides: 4. The germline CDR1 and CDR2 sequences are GTSNPN and SVGIG (reference sequence). CDR3 residues: CAWSPGTGDGYTF. The CDR3 region has the DNA TGTGCCTGGAGCCCCGGGACAGGGGATGGCTACACCTTC.

The chain couples TRBV2 to TRBJ2-1, with 7 bases matching TRBD2. The CDR3 length is 16 residues. CDR1 is SNHLY, CDR2 FYNNEI, per germline. With 3 bases clipped from V and 6 bases from J, the junction kept 11 bases outside the gene matches. The CDR3 nucleotides are TGTGCCAGCAGTGAGTTGTCGGCGGGAGTAGGCAATGAGCAGTTCTTC. It specifies CASSELSAGVGNEQFF.